These 8 T cell receptor beta chains originate from one sample sequenced in a study of TIL therapy for anti-PD-1-resistant metastatic lung cancer. The immunoSEQ assay was v3. The repertoire was sequenced with immunoSEQ multiplex PCR; TCRdb's copy has only in-frame clones and lacks some. This sample carries 25,000 to 30,000 clones, 55% to 75% of them seen once, and the ten largest clones take about 6.9%. Time point denoted: pre-treatment sample, taken before nivolumab and TIL therapy. The tumor samples were excised metastases, mostly pleural nodules or supraclavicular lymph nodes. The specimen comprised tumor tissue, sampled at baseline. The receptor set was obtained from a person between 30 and 79 years old with non-small cell lung cancer.

A single count supports this clone. The chain is built from TRBV6-5 and TRBJ1-1; no firm D call. This CDR3 has 14 residues. V was cut by 1 base and J by 1 base, with 7 bases left in between. The V gene's germline CDR1 is MNHEY and CDR2 SVGAGI. CDR3 residues: CASSYWRENTEAFF. CDR3 nucleotide sequence: TGTGCCAGCAGTTACTGGCGGGAGAACACTGAAGCTTTCTTT.

Remarks on this clone: Sequence at one end of the junction differs from germline and may be a read error. The rearrangement joins TRBV6-1 to TRBJ2-7, with D possibly TRBD1 on 6 matching bases. This CDR3 is 13 amino acids long. CDR1 MNHNS and CDR2 SASEGT come from the germline V gene. CDR3 in DNA: TGTGCCAGCAGTGATCGAATACAGGGTCAAGGGTCTTTC. It encodes CASSDRIQGQGSF.

This chain joins TRBV6-1 and TRBJ1-1; 8 bases map to TRBD1. V lost 6 bases and J lost 8; bases outside the gene matches: 8. This CDR3 region has 13 residues. Germline loops: CDR1 MNHNS, CDR2 SASEGT. CDR3 in amino acids: CASRRGQVVEAFF. The CDR3 DNA is TGTGCCAGCAGACGGGGACAGGTAGTGGAAGCTTTCTTT.

The table lists this clone with a count of one. The chain combines TRBV9 with TRBJ2-7; the D is unclear. Trimming took 4 bases from V and 8 from J, leaving 13 bases between them. The CDR3 has 12 residues. Germline loops: CDR1 SGDLS, CDR2 YYNGEE. CDR3 loop: CASSTRGLKQYF. The CDR3 DNA sequence: TGTGCCAGCAGCACCCGTGGTCTGAAGCAGTACTTC.

The sample holds one count of this clone. In DNA, the CDR3 is TGTGCCAGCAGTAAGACAGGGTATGCCTACGAGCAGTACTTC. Translating gives CASSKTGYAYEQYF. The chain combines TRBV6-1 with TRBJ2-7, with 7 bases fitting TRBD1. The CDR3 extends over 14 amino acids. Trimming removed 5 bases from V and 2 bases from J; junction bases left unmatched: 6. Germline V CDR1 and CDR2: MNHNS, SASEGT.

The chain couples TRBV7-2 to TRBJ2-5; no clear D gene. The germline V gene has CDR1 SGHTA and CDR2 FQGNSA. This CDR3 has 12 residues. V lost 4 bases and J 4 bases, leaving 7 bases between the germline ends. This chain's CDR3 is CASSSRTETQYF. The CDR3 DNA reads as TGTGCCAGCAGCTCCCGGACAGAGACCCAGTACTTC.

This clone occurred a few times. The chain uses TRBV7-9 and TRBJ1-2; D unresolved. Trimming cost V 2 bases and J 4 bases, with 14 bases left between them. Germline assignment: CDR1 SEHNR and CDR2 FQNEAQ (reference sequence). The CDR3 loop spans 15 amino acids. The CDR3 bases are TGTGCCAGCAGCTTAAGGTCGGCAGCCTCCTATGGCTACACCTTC. This encodes CASSLRSAASYGYTF.

The rearrangement uses TRBV12-5 and TRBJ1-2; 8 bases line up with TRBD1. The CDR3 consists of 16 residues. V was clipped by 6 bases and J by 5 bases; unmatched bases: 14. The germline gives CDR1 LGHNT, CDR2 FRNRAP. CDR3 sequence reads: CASGPLNRGMSYGYTF. Here the CDR3 DNA reads TGTGCTAGTGGCCCCCTTAACAGGGGGATGAGTTATGGCTACACCTTC.